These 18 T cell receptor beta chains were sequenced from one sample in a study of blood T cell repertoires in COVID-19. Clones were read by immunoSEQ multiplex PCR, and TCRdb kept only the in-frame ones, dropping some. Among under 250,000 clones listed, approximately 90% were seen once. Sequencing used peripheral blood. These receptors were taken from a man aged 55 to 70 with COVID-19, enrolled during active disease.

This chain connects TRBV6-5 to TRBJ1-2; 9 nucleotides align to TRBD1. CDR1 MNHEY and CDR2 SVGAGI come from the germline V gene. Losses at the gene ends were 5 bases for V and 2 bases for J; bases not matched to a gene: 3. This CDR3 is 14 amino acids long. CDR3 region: CASSTGQGNYGYTF. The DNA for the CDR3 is TGTGCCAGCAGTACCGGACAGGGGAACTATGGCTACACCTTC.

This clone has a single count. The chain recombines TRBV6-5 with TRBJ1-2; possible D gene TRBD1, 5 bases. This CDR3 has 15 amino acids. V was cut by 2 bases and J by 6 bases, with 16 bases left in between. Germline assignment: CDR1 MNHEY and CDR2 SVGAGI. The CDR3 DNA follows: TGTGCCAGCAGTTACGGGCGGTTGCAGGGAAATGGCTACACCTTC. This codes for CASSYGRLQGNGYTF.

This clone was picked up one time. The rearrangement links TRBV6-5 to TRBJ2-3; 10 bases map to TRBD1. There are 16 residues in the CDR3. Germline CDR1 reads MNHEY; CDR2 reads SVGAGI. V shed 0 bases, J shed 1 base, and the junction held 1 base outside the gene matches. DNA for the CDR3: TGTGCCAGCAGTTACTCCGGACAGGGGGGCACAGATACGCAGTATTTT. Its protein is CASSYSGQGGTDTQYF.

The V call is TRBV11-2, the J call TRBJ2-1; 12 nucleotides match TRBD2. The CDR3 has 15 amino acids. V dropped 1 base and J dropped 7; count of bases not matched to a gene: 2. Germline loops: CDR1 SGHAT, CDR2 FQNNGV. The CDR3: CASSLGTSGINEQFF. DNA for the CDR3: TGTGCCAGCAGCTTAGGGACTAGCGGGATTAATGAGCAGTTCTTC.

The CDR3 bases are TGCGCCAGCAGTTTTACATTGAACACTGAAGCTTTCTTT. As protein: CASSFTLNTEAFF. This chain links TRBV10-2 with TRBJ1-1, with D uncertain. The CDR3 consists of 13 residues. Germline V gene lookup returns CDR1 WSHSY and CDR2 SAAADI. Trimming left V 5 bases short and J 0 bases short, with 7 bases between.

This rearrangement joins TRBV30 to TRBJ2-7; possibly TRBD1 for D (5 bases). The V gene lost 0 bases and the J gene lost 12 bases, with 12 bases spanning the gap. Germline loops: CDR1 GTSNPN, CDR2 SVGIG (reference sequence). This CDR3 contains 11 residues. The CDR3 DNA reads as TGTGCCTGGAGTGTACAGGCGGTACCGTACTTC. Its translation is CAWSVQAVPYF.

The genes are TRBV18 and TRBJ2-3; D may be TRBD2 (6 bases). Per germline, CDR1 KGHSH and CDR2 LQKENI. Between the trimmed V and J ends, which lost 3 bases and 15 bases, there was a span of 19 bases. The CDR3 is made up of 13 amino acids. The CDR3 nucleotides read TGTGCCAGCTCACCCCCTGGGGAGGCCAAGCACTATTTT. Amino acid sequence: CASSPPGEAKHYF.

DNA of the CDR3: TGTGCCAGCAGTAGGACCGGGACTAGCGGGAATGAGCAGTTCTTC. This gives the protein CASSRTGTSGNEQFF. The rearrangement joins TRBV6-5 to TRBJ2-1; 12 bases are shared with TRBD2. The CDR3 is made up of 15 amino acids. CDR1 and CDR2 (germline): MNHEY, SVGAGI. V trimming: 5 bases; J trimming: 7 bases; junction bases outside the gene matches: 6.

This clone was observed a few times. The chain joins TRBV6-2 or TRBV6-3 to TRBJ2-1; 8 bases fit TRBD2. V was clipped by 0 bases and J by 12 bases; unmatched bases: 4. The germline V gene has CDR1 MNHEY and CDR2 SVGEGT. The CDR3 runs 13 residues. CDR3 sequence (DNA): TGTGCCAGCAGTTACTCGCCAGCGGGAGCGCAGTTCTTC. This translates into CASSYSPAGAQFF.

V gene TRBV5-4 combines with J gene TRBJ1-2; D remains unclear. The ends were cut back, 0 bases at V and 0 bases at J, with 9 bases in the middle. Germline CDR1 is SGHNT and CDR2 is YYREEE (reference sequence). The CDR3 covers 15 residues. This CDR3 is CASSLGGAANYGYTF. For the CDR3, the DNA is TGTGCCAGCAGCTTGGGTGGCGCGGCTAACTATGGCTACACCTTC.

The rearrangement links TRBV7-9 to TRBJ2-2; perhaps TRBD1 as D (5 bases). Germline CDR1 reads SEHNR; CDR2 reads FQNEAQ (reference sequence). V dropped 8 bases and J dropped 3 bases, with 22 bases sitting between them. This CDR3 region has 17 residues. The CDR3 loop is CASSVSRVTFYTGELFF. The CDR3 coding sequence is TGTGCCAGCTCTGTTTCCAGGGTCACATTTTACACCGGGGAGCTGTTTTTT.

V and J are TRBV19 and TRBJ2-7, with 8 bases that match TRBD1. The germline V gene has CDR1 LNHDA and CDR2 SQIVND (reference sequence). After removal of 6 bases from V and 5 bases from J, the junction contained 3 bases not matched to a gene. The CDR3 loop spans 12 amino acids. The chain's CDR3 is CASSSDRDEQYF. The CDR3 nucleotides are TGTGCCAGTAGCTCGGACAGGGACGAGCAGTACTTC.

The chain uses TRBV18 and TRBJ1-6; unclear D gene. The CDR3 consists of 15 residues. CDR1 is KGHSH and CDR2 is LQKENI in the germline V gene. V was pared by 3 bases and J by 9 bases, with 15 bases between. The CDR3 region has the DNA TGTGCCAGCTCACCCGACCACACGGGAGGTTCACCCCTCCACTTT. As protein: CASSPDHTGGSPLHF.

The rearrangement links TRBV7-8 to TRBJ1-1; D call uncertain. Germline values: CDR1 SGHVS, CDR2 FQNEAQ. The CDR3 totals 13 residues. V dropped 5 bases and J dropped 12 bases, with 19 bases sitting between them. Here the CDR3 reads CASSKDWGRRTFF. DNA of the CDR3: TGTGCCAGCAGCAAGGACTGGGGTCGGCGAACTTTCTTT.

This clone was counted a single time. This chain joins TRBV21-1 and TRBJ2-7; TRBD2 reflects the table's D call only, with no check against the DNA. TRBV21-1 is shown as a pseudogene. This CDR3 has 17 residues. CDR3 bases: TGTGCCAGCAGCAAAGCGCTTTATTGGGGAGCGGTCTACGAGCAGTACTTC. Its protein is CASSKALYWGAVYEQYF.

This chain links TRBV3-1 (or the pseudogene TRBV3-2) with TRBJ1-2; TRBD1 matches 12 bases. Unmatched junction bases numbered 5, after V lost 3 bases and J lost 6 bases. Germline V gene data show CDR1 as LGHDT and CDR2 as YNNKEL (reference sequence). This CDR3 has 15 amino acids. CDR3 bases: TGTGCCAGCAGCCATTGGGGACAGGGGGCTAATGGCTACACCTTC. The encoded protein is CASSHWGQGANGYTF.

The CDR3 DNA sequence: TGTGCCAGCAGCCCCCCCACGACAGGCTCCGAGCAGTACTTC. This encodes CASSPPTTGSEQYF. V usage is TRBV3-1 (or the pseudogene TRBV3-2) and J usage is TRBJ2-7, with a tentative D call TRBD1 (6 bases). Trimming shortened V by 4 bases and J by 6 bases, and 16 bases separated the two germline ends. In germline, CDR1 is LGHDT, CDR2 YNNKEL (reference sequence). The CDR3 runs to 14 residues.

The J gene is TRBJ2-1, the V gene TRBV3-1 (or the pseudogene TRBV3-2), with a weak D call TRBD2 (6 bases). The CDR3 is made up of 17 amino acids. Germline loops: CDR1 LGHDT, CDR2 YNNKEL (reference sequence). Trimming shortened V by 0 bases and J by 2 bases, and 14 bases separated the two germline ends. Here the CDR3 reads CASSQDSPGVAYNEQFF. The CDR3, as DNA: TGTGCCAGCAGCCAAGATTCACCGGGAGTTGCCTACAATGAGCAGTTCTTC.